Listed below are T cell receptor beta chains from one sample, sequenced in a study of shared clonotypes between healthy human individuals. Profiled with immunoSEQ multiplex PCR; TCRdb holds only in-frame clones, not every one. The repertoire includes around 2,000,000 clones, about 94% of them detected once, and 0.9% to 1.5% sits in the top ten. Sequencing used naive CD8+ T cells sorted from blood. Receptors originate from a man aged 18 to 29 in good health. The CDR3 runs from the conserved cysteine through the conserved F or W. Fields, in order: CDR3 length, J gene, V gene, D gene, clone size, CDR3 protein, CDR3 DNA. A D gene is named only where the DNA matches it firmly. Some rows have no size entry. The others give once, few or many, or a class for an expanded clone.

>14|TRBJ2-7|TRBV5-6|-|-
CASSLSQKTYEQYF
TGTGCCAGCAGCTTGAGCCAGAAGACTTACGAGCAGTACTTC
>14|TRBJ1-4|TRBV7-9|-|-
CASSLVAANEKLFF
TGTGCCAGCAGCTTAGTAGCCGCAAATGAAAAACTGTTTTTT
>15|TRBJ2-7|TRBV11-2|TRBD2|-
CASSFLAGGPYEQYF
TGTGCCAGCAGCTTTCTAGCGGGAGGCCCCTACGAGCAGTACTTC
>13|TRBJ1-4|TRBV27|-|-
CASSPTTVEKLFF
TGTGCCAGCAGTCCTACGACAGTAGAAAAACTGTTTTTT
>14|TRBJ1-3|TRBV27|-|-
CASSLGVSGNTIYF
TGTGCCAGCAGTTTAGGAGTATCTGGAAACACCATATATTTT
>15|TRBJ1-5|TRBV28|-|-
CASSLREGWGQPQHF
TGTGCCAGCAGTTTAAGGGAAGGTTGGGGTCAGCCCCAGCATTTT
>15|TRBJ2-1|TRBV11-2|-|-
CASSSPGGVWNEQFF
TGTGCCAGCAGCTCCCCGGGCGGCGTATGGAATGAGCAGTTCTTC
>15|TRBJ2-5|TRBV4-2|-|-
CASSQEEGRQETQYF
TGTGCCAGCAGCCAAGAAGAGGGCAGACAAGAGACCCAGTACTTC
>15|TRBJ1-2|TRBV7-3|TRBD1|few
CASSLSPSTGAGYTF
TGTGCCAGCAGCTTATCCCCCTCGACAGGGGCTGGCTACACCTTC
>15|TRBJ2-7|TRBV5-5|TRBD2|-
CASTLSGSISYEQYF
TGTGCCAGCACCCTTAGCGGGAGTATCTCCTACGAGCAGTACTTC
>11|TRBJ2-1|TRBV7-9|-|-
CASSSGPEQFF
TGTGCCAGCAGCTCAGGGCCAGAGCAGTTCTTC
>14|TRBJ2-3|TRBV9|-|-
CASSVGDLTDTQYF
TGTGCCAGCAGCGTAGGTGACCTCACAGATACGCAGTATTTT
>15|TRBJ2-3|TRBV9|-|-
CASSVSGVHTDTQYF
TGTGCCAGCAGCGTGTCGGGGGTTCACACAGATACGCAGTATTTT
>14|TRBJ2-7|TRBV18|-|-
CASSPDRQTYEQYF
TGTGCCAGCTCACCGGACCGACAGACCTACGAGCAGTACTTC
>15|TRBJ2-1|TRBV2|-|-
CATLSGTTSYNEQFF
TGTGCCACCTTAAGCGGGACAACCTCCTACAATGAGCAGTTCTTC
>13|TRBJ2-7|TRBV7-9|-|-
CASSSTERLEQYF
TGTGCCAGCAGCTCGACGGAACGCCTGGAGCAGTACTTC
>13|TRBJ2-7|TRBV6-5|-|-
CASSYHASYEQYF
TGTGCCAGCAGTTACCACGCCTCCTACGAGCAGTACTTC